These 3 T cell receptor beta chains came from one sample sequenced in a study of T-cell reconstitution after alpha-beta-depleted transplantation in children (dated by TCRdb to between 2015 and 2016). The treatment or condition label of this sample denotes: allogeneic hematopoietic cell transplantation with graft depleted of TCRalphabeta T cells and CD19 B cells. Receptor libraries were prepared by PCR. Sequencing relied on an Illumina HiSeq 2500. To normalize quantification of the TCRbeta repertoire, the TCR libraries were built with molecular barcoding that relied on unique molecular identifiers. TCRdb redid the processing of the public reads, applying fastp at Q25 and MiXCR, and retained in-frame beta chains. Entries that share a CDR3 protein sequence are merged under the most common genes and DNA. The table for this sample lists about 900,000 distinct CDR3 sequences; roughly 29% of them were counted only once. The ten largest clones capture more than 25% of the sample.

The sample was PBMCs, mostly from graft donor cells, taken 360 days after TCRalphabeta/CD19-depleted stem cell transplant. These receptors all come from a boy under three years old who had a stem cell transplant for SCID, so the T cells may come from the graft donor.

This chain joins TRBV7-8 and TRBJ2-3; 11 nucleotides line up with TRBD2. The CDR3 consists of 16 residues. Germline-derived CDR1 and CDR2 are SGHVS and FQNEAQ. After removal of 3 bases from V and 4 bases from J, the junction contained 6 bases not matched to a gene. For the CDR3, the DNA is TGTGCCAGCAGCTTCATTAGCGGGGGGGCATCAGATACGCAGTATTTT. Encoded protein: CASSFISGGASDTQYF.

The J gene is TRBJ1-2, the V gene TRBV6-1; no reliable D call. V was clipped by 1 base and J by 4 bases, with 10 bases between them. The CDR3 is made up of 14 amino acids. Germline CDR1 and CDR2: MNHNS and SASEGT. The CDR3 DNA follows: TGTGCCAGCAGTGAAGGGACCCCGCCCTATGGCTACACCTTC. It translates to CASSEGTPPYGYTF.

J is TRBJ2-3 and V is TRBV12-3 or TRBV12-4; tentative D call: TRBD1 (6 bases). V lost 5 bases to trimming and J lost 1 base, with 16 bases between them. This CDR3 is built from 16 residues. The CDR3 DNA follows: TGTGCCAGCAGTCAACGGACAGAACGTGGCACAGATACGCAGTATTTT. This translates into CASSQRTERGTDTQYF.